Following are 2 T cell receptor beta chains from one sample sequenced in a study of siplizumab effects on memory and regulatory T cells. Method: immunoSEQ multiplex PCR; TCRdb's copy keeps in-frame clones and lacks some. Counted here are approximately 120,000 clones, over 85% occurring once; the ten biggest clones make up around 0.15%. The sample was non-Treg CD4+ T cells sorted from blood. The receptors stem from a human donor in good health.

V and J are TRBV6-5 and TRBJ1-1; maybe TRBD1 (5 bases). Germline V gives CDR1 MNHEY, CDR2 SVGAGI. Trimming removed 0 bases at V and 4 bases at J, with 12 bases between. The CDR3 totals 15 residues. The CDR3 reads CASSYSGHGGTEAFF. The CDR3 nucleotides read TGTGCCAGCAGTTACTCAGGACACGGGGGCACTGAAGCTTTCTTT.

The count of this clone is one. The chain is built from TRBV7-6 and TRBJ1-3; perhaps TRBD1 as D (6 bases). The germline V gene has CDR1 SGHVS and CDR2 FNYEAQ. Trimming shortened V by 1 base and J by 4 bases, and 23 bases separated the two germline ends. The CDR3 length is 19 residues. CDR3 bases: TGTGCCAGCAGCTTAGTTTGGGGGGGCGACAGCGCAGCAGGAAACACCATATATTTT. Translated, it gives CASSLVWGGDSAAGNTIYF.